The entry below describes one T cell receptor (beta chain). The antigen is undetermined. The junction shows a germline mismatch at one end, possibly a read error. The read halts 3 residues ahead of the CDR3 end, with the missing end drawn from the germline J gene. The sample originates from a study of T cell clonality in common variable immunodeficiency. Findings and limits, study-wide: CVID subjects showed higher TCRbeta clonality than healthy controls. Repertoire-complication correlations in CVID were limited by patient heterogeneity. Common variable immunodeficiency TCR beta sequences reportedly had fewer deletions and N-nucleotide insertions. Shared TCRbeta clones were fewer between CVID subjects than controls.

The CDR3 has 16 residues. Germline V lookup: CDR1 SSHAT, CDR2 FNYEAQ (reference sequence). The protocol was immunoSEQ multiplex PCR, while the TCRdb copy is restricted to in-frame clones and leaves out a portion. Recorded here are roughly 50,000 clones, none singletons. This chain uses TRBV7-7 with TRBJ2-3, with 11 bases identical to TRBD1. Sequencing was performed on peripheral blood mononuclear cells. This sequence was found in a person aged 18-70 years in good health. CDR3 amino acids: CASSPRDRGVWETQYF. CDR3 bases read: TGTGCTAGCAGCCCCCGGGACAGGGGGGTATGGGAGACG.